This T cell receptor (beta chain) was sequenced during a study of T cells in narcolepsy (dated 2018 in TCRdb). Study-level background: Patients with narcolepsy type 1 or type 2 (NT1, NT2) were enrolled in the study together with healthy control donors. The study used TCR Vbeta sequencing to track clonotypes in blood and CSF while looking for autoreactive T cells in narcolepsy patients that target self-antigens of hypocretin neurons (hypocretin, TRIB2). Study-wide conclusions, independent of this receptor: Autoreactive clonotypes were reported to be detected serially in the blood of the same patients and of different patients, but not in the blood of healthy controls. Numbers of sequenced blood memory CD4+ clonotypes were comparable, averaging approximately 42,000 in patients and about 33,000 in controls. Certain blood memory CD4+ repertoires from patients and controls had no sequences that matched autoreactive T cell clones. In plots comparing CSF and blood CD4+ T cell clonotypes from the same patient, HCRT-specific and TRIB2-specific autoreactive clonotypes were highlighted.

For TCR Vbeta sequencing, memory CD4+ T cells were sorted ex vivo from the peripheral blood of both healthy controls and narcolepsy patients. The germline V gene yields MDHEN for CDR1 and SYDVKM for CDR2. The CDR3, from cysteine to phenylalanine, totals 14 residues. Only the CDR3 portion is preserved as DNA: 42 bases, with reading frame beginning at the first base. The receptor library was made with the immunoSEQ multiplex PCR assay. TCRdb took over this immuneACCESS table, retaining in-frame rearrangements with V and J assigned. Such tables are incomplete; in checked studies, under half of the missing clones stem from an unresolved V gene, and the remainder is unexplained. The sample table contains 30,000 to 40,000 clones; only one count was recorded for 87% of them. The ten largest clones take up 0.8% to 0.95% of the sample. In the case of this clone: What this receptor recognizes is not known. Per-base qualities were not stored, and no clone one base away is much larger.

The material sequenced was CD45RA- memory CD4+ T cells from PBMCs. Explained via the paper, the cell subset or site label denotes: memory T cells sorted ex vivo from peripheral blood. The TCR originated in a human donor with narcolepsy. The chain joins TRBV28 to TRBJ2-5; the D region possibly corresponds to TRBD1 (6 bases align). Matching the DNA end better, TRBJ2-7 makes the J call doubtful. The CDR3 region reads CASSRHKQGSEQYF. The nucleotide sequence reads TGTGCCAGCAGCCGCCATAAACAGGGCTCCGAGCAGTACTTC.